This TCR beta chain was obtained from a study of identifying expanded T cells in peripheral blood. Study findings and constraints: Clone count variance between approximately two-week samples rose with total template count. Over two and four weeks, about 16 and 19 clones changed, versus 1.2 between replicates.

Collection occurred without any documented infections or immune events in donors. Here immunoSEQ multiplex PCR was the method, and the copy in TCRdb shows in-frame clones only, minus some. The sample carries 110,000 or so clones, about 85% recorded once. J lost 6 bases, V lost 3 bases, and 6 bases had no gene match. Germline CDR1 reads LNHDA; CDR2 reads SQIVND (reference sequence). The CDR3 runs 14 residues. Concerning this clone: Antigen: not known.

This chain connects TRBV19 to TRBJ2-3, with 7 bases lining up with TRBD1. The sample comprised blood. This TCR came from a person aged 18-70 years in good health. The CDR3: CASSIPAQGDTQYF. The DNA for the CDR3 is TGTGCCAGTAGTATCCCAGCACAGGGGGATACGCAGTATTTT.